This T cell receptor beta chain derives from a study of OX40 agonist ivuxolimab in advanced cancers. Context from the whole study: Ivuxolimab was a fully human IgG2 agonistic monoclonal antibody targeting the costimulatory receptor OX40 (CD134). Intravenous ivuxolimab was administered to patients every 2 weeks at six dose levels: 0.01, 0.1, 0.3, 1.5, 3 and 10 mg/kg. Of the roughly 51 dose-escalation patients, hepatocellular carcinoma was present in approximately 20, melanoma in around 15, renal cell carcinoma in 9 and head and neck cancer in 9. In the dose-escalation cohort, roughly 82% of patients were male, and the mean age was around 60 years with a range of roughly 20 to 80. Patients were allowed to have had prior anti-PD-1, anti-PD-L1 or anti-CTLA-4 therapy, and 30% to 40% of the dose-escalation patients had previously received checkpoint inhibitors. Partial responses occurred in three dose-escalation patients, of whom one had hepatocellular carcinoma and two had cutaneous melanoma. Peripheral TCRbeta sequencing was intended to test whether TCR sequence diversity was altered and clonal T-cell expansion was caused by ivuxolimab. The paper describes the monotherapy dose-escalation part (N = 52 patients) of the phase I trial of ivuxolimab.

Trimming takes 2 bases from V and 6 bases from J, and the germline ends sit 10 bases apart. From the germline V gene, CDR1 is SQVTM and CDR2 is ANQGSEA. The CDR3 sequence holds 12 residues, the cysteine and phenylalanine included. Kept here is only the CDR3 DNA, which spans 36 bases and is read in frame from base 1. A remark on this clone: Its binding antigen is unknown. No quality values exist for individual bases; no much larger clone is one base distant.

What the study reported, not specific to this receptor: On average, CD8+ T cells showed more expanded clones than CD4+ T cells after ivuxolimab. At doses of 0.1 to 3.0 mg/kg, clonal expansion of both CD4+ and CD8+ T cells in blood was seen between baseline and week 6. The antigen specificity of the peripheral T cells that underwent clonal expansion was not determined. In the 0.1-3.0 mg/kg groups, partial responders had among the lowest normalized peripheral clonal expansion, particularly in CD8+ T cells. Low levels of normalized T-cell clonal expansion were also shown by some nonresponding patients.

Patients with autoimmune disease history or receiving systemic immunosuppression were excluded from the trial. In every dose cohort, peripheral blood was drawn for TCR sequencing at baseline, cycle 4 day 1, and cycle 7 day 1. Samples were obtained from an open-label, multicenter, first-in-human phase I dose-escalation trial of ivuxolimab. Adults with locally advanced or metastatic head and neck squamous cell, hepatocellular, melanoma or renal cell carcinoma were enrolled in the trial. Before TCR sequencing, CD4+ T cells and CD8+ T cells were sorted from peripheral blood as separate populations. For sequencing of the TCRbeta CDR3 region, genomic DNA was extracted from the sorted cells. TCRbeta CDR3 regions were sequenced using the immunoSEQ Assay. What TCRdb holds here is the immuneACCESS table cut down to in-frame rearrangements. Part of the clones is not present; checked against another copy, under half of the missing clones reflect an unresolved V gene, and the others are unexplained. The sample table shows 95,000 to 150,000 clones, and under 95% are seen once. Roughly 0.8% of the sample is taken by the ten largest.

The sample consisted of CD4+ or CD8+ T cells sorted from blood, taken in a trial of the OX40 agonist ivuxolimab. The chain employs TRBV29-1 and TRBJ1-2; a tentative D match to TRBD1 spans 6 bases. This TCR came from an adult with an advanced solid tumor such as melanoma, head and neck, liver or kidney cancer. CDR3 loop: CSVERRGHGYTF. The DNA sequence reads TGCAGCGTTGAACGCAGGGGACATGGCTACACCTTC. With the rest looked up from the reference TRBV29-1 and TRBJ1-2 genes rather than sequenced, the full variable domain is SAVISQKPSRDICQRGTSLTIQCQVDSQVTMMFWYRQQPGQSLTLIATANQGSEATYESGFVIDKFPISRPNLTFSTLTVSNMSPEDSSIYLCSVERRGHGYTFGSGTRLTVV.